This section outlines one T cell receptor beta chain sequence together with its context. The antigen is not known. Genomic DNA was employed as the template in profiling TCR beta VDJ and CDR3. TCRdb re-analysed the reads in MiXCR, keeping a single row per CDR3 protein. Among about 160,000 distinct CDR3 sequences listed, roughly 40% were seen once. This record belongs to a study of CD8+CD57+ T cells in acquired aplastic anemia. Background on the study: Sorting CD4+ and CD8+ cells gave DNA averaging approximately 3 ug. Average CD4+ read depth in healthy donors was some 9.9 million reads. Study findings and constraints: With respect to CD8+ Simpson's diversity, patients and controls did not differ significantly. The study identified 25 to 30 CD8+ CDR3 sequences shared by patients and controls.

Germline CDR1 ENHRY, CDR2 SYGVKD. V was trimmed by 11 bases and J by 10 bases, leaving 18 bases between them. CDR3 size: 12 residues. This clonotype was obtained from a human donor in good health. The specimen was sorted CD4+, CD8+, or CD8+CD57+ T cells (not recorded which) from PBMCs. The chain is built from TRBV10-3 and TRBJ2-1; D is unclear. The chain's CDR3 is CALGSTLGEQFF. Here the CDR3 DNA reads TGTGCCCTCGGGTCAACGTTGGGGGAGCAGTTCTTC.